The rows below give T cell receptor beta chains drawn from one sample of a study of cytomegalovirus exposure and HLA in healthy donors. Only in-frame clones appear in the TCRdb table, and some are missing; sequencing was by immunoSEQ multiplex PCR. The sample has over 130,000 clones, roughly four fifths seen once; the top ten hold around 2.5%. Material: PBMCs. The receptors derive from a male donor in good health and CMV-seronegative. Both conserved end residues are part of each CDR3. Fields, in order: CDR3 length, J gene, V gene, clone size, D gene, CDR3 protein, CDR3 DNA. A D gene is named only where the DNA matches it firmly. Where a row states a size, it is once, few, many or the class of an expanded clone; other rows omit it.

>14|TRBJ2-2|TRBV7-6|-|-
CASSLGQHTGELFF
TGTGCCAGCAGCCTAGGACAGCACACCGGGGAGCTGTTTTTT
>16|TRBJ2-1|TRBV19|-|TRBD2
CASSALLAGASNEQFF
TGTGCCAGTAGTGCCCTACTAGCGGGAGCTAGCAATGAGCAGTTCTTC
>16|TRBJ2-5|TRBV10-1|-|TRBD2
CASSESRLAGGETQYF
TGCGCCAGCAGTGAGTCACGACTAGCGGGAGGGGAGACCCAGTACTTC
>12|TRBJ1-1|TRBV15|-|TRBD1
CATSSGTGEAFF
TGTGCCACCAGCAGCGGGACAGGCGAAGCTTTCTTT
>13|TRBJ2-7|TRBV27|once|-
CASSYRVSYEQYF
TGTGCCAGCAGTTACAGGGTTTCCTACGAGCAGTACTTC
>12|TRBJ2-7|TRBV5-6|-|-
CASSLFSYEQYF
TGTGCCAGCAGCTTGTTCTCCTACGAGCAGTACTTC
>18|TRBJ2-3|TRBV27|-|TRBD2
CASSWSGRADPLTDTQYF
TGTGCCAGCAGTTGGAGCGGGAGGGCCGACCCCCTCACAGATACGCAGTATTTT
>14|TRBJ2-7|TRBV27|-|TRBD1
CASSRTGGGYEQYF
TGTGCCAGCAGTCGGACAGGGGGTGGCTACGAGCAGTACTTC
>10|TRBJ1-2|TRBV20-1|-|-
CSATNYGYTF
TGCAGTGCCACTAACTATGGCTACACCTTC
>15|TRBJ2-2|TRBV23-1|few|TRBD1
CASTPRTGMPGELFF
TGCGCCAGCACCCCCCGGACAGGGATGCCCGGGGAGCTGTTTTTT
>14|TRBJ1-1|TRBV5-4|-|-
CASSINRRDTEAFF
TGTGCCAGCTCCATTAATCGGCGGGACACTGAAGCTTTCTTT
>12|TRBJ1-2|TRBV7-9|once|TRBD1
CASSSDRGDYTF
TGTGCCAGCAGCTCGGACAGGGGAGACTACACCTTC
>13|TRBJ2-1|TRBV27|-|-
CASRSGAYNEQFF
TGTGCCAGCAGGTCAGGGGCCTACAATGAGCAGTTCTTC
>15|TRBJ2-2|TRBV5-1|-|TRBD2
CASSILAGDTGELFF
TGCGCCAGCAGCATCCTAGCGGGAGATACCGGGGAGCTGTTTTTT
>14|TRBJ2-3|TRBV28|-|-
CASSQGPGGDTQYF
TGTGCCAGCAGCCAAGGACCGGGGGGCGATACGCAGTATTTT
>16|TRBJ2-1|TRBV15|-|TRBD2
CATSTQLAGALSEQFF
TGTGCCACCAGCACTCAGCTAGCGGGGGCTTTGAGCGAGCAGTTCTTC
>14|TRBJ2-7|TRBV27|once|-
CASSLSGQINEQYF
TGTGCCAGCAGTTTATCTGGACAGATAAACGAGCAGTACTTC
>19|TRBJ2-5|TRBV10-3|-|TRBD2
CAISDRTSGRARVPETQYF
TGTGCCATCAGTGATCGGACTAGCGGGAGGGCCCGGGTACCGGAGACCCAGTACTTC
>15|TRBJ2-7|TRBV7-2|once|TRBD2
CASSISGSLSYEQYF
TGTGCCAGCAGCATCAGCGGGAGCCTATCCTACGAGCAGTACTTC
>15|TRBJ2-5|TRBV7-9|-|-
CASSLVPTAQETQYF
TGTGCCAGCAGCTTGGTGCCGACAGCACAAGAGACCCAGTACTTC
>12|TRBJ2-7|TRBV30|-|-
CAWRDSSYEQYF
TGTGCCTGGAGGGACAGCTCCTACGAGCAGTACTTC
>15|TRBJ2-1|TRBV28|-|-
CASSHSGAFYNEQFF
TGTGCCAGCAGTCATAGTGGGGCCTTCTACAATGAGCAGTTCTTC
>15|TRBJ1-1|TRBV19|few|-
CASTEGGGGLTEAFF
TGTGCCAGTACCGAGGGGGGGGGCGGGTTGACTGAAGCTTTCTTT
>10|TRBJ2-5|TRBV20-1|-|-
CSGGQETQYF
TGTTCTGGCGGCCAAGAGACCCAGTACTTC
>14|TRBJ2-1|TRBV7-3|once|-
CASSAGPVNNEQFF
TGTGCCAGCAGCGCGGGACCAGTAAACAATGAGCAGTTCTTC
>15|TRBJ2-1|TRBV27|-|TRBD1
CASSLVGTGNNEQFF
TGTGCCAGCAGTTTAGTCGGGACAGGGAACAATGAGCAGTTCTTC
>14|TRBJ2-7|TRBV10-1|-|TRBD1
CASSQTGGAGEQYF
TGCGCCAGCAGCCAGACAGGGGGCGCGGGGGAGCAGTACTTC
>15|TRBJ2-1|TRBV6-4|few|TRBD2
CASSKTSGTYNEQFF
TGTGCCAGCAGCAAAACTAGCGGGACCTACAATGAGCAGTTCTTC
>15|TRBJ2-7|TRBV7-9|-|TRBD2
CASSLGGGRADEQYF
TGTGCCAGCAGCTTAGGAGGCGGGAGGGCCGATGAGCAGTACTTC
>13|TRBJ1-2|TRBV28|once|-
CASSPPSVFRYTF
TGTGCCAGCAGCCCCCCGTCCGTTTTTCGCTACACCTTC
>17|TRBJ1-5|TRBV30|-|TRBD1
CAWSARQGVYFGQPQHF
TGTGCCTGGAGTGCGAGACAGGGTGTGTATTTTGGTCAGCCCCAGCATTTT
>15|TRBJ1-3|TRBV27|few|-
CASSLSSGAGNTIYF
TGTGCCAGCAGTTTATCATCCGGGGCTGGAAACACCATATATTTT
>11|TRBJ2-7|TRBV5-4|-|TRBD2
CASSTGGEQYF
TGTGCCAGCAGCACGGGGGGGGAGCAGTACTTC
>15|TRBJ2-7|TRBV10-3|-|TRBD2
CAISEGAGGSYEQYF
TGTGCCATCAGTGAGGGTGCGGGGGGCTCCTACGAGCAGTACTTC
>15|TRBJ2-1|TRBV7-6|once|TRBD2
CASSLGLAGGNEQFF
TGTGCCAGCAGTCTGGGACTAGCGGGAGGGAATGAGCAGTTCTTC
>10|TRBJ1-1|TRBV2|few|-
CASILLVAFF
TGTGCCAGCATCCTTCTCGTAGCTTTCTTT
>14|TRBJ1-2|TRBV5-4|-|TRBD1
CASSLARQGGGYTF
TGTGCCAGCAGCTTGGCCAGGCAGGGGGGCGGCTACACCTTC
>15|TRBJ2-7|TRBV15|-|-
CATSSPRRGWYEQYF
TGTGCCACCAGCAGCCCCCGGAGGGGCTGGTACGAGCAGTACTTC
>13|TRBJ1-2|TRBV7-3|-|-
CASSLAGDYGYTF
TGTGCCAGCAGCTTAGCGGGGGATTATGGCTACACCTTC
>13|TRBJ2-5|TRBV7-7|once|-
CASSPDGQETQYF
TGTGCTAGCAGCCCCGACGGGCAAGAGACCCAGTACTTC
>16|TRBJ2-2|TRBV11-3|-|TRBD2
CASSLDPSGSRGELFF
TGTGCCAGCAGCTTAGACCCTAGCGGGAGTCGCGGGGAGCTGTTTTTT
>15|TRBJ1-2|TRBV18|-|TRBD1
CASSPPFDRAYGYPF
TGTGCCAGCTCACCACCGTTCGACAGGGCCTATGGCTACCCCTTC
>17|TRBJ1-2|TRBV4-1|-|-
CASSQGRIGQSAPGYTF
TGCGCCAGCAGCCAAGGACGAATAGGACAGTCCGCTCCTGGCTACACCTTC
>14|TRBJ2-3|TRBV11-3|-|TRBD2
CASSRSGSTDTQYF
TGTGCCAGCAGCCGTAGCGGGAGCACAGATACGCAGTATTTT
>13|TRBJ2-7|TRBV6-6|-|TRBD1
CASRTGGIYEQYF
TGTGCCAGCAGGACAGGGGGCATCTACGAGCAGTACTTC
>17|TRBJ2-1|TRBV7-2|-|TRBD2
CASSLVPSGSGHNEQFF
TGTGCCAGCAGCTTAGTCCCTAGCGGGAGTGGCCACAATGAGCAGTTCTTC
>13|TRBJ1-1|TRBV7-9|-|-
CASSNGEGTEAFF
TGTGCCAGCAGCAACGGAGAGGGCACTGAAGCTTTCTTT
>15|TRBJ1-4|TRBV28|-|TRBD1
CASTRRTGGSGKLFF
TGTGCCAGCACCAGGCGGACAGGGGGCTCCGGAAAACTGTTTTTT
>16|TRBJ1-4|TRBV15|-|TRBD1
CATSRDSGQVNEKLFF
TGTGCCACCAGCAGAGATTCGGGACAGGTTAATGAAAAACTGTTTTTT
>15|TRBJ1-2|TRBV27|-|TRBD1
CASSIQGQGAIGYTF
TGTGCCAGCAGTATACAAGGCCAGGGGGCGATTGGCTACACCTTC
>14|TRBJ2-5|TRBV7-7|-|TRBD1
CASSSGTGDIHQYF
TGTGCTAGCAGCTCCGGGACAGGGGATATTCATCAGTACTTC
>14|TRBJ2-5|TRBV29-1|-|TRBD2
CSAGLAGLWETQYF
TGCAGCGCGGGACTAGCGGGATTGTGGGAGACCCAGTACTTC
>15|TRBJ2-7|TRBV4-3|-|-
CASSQLEGLIYEQYF
TGCGCCAGCAGCCAATTGGAGGGACTGATCTACGAGCAGTACTTC
>15|TRBJ1-1|TRBV9|-|-
CASSPQQGRNTEAFF
TGTGCCAGCAGCCCACAACAGGGCCGGAACACTGAAGCTTTCTTT
>14|TRBJ2-5|TRBV27|-|TRBD1
CASSLGQGKRTQYF
TGTGCCAGCAGTTTGGGACAGGGGAAACGAACCCAGTACTTC
>15|TRBJ2-4|TRBV27|-|TRBD1
CASSNLGTAKNIQYF
TGTGCCAGCAGTAACCTAGGGACAGCTAAAAACATTCAGTACTTC
>16|TRBJ2-3|TRBV27|-|TRBD2
CASHGGTSGGLDTQYF
TGTGCCAGCCACGGCGGGACTAGCGGGGGCCTAGATACGCAGTATTTT
>14|TRBJ2-3|TRBV30|once|-
CAWSVQVNTDTQYF
TGTGCCTGGAGTGTACAGGTGAACACAGATACGCAGTATTTT
>15|TRBJ2-1|TRBV5-1|-|-
CASRSLAQAVNEQFF
TGCGCCAGCAGATCGCTAGCGCAAGCGGTGAATGAGCAGTTCTTC